Reported below is one TCR beta chain. This sample is drawn from a study of blood T cell repertoires in COVID-19. About the research overall: Sources were T cells, B-cell-depleted T cells, or PBMCs; the material itself was cDNA or gDNA.

The CDR3 consists of 11 residues. V was clipped by 7 bases and J by 10 bases, with 11 bases between them. Germline assignment: CDR1 SNHLY and CDR2 FYNNEI. Per the original data handling: Reference gene primer amplification in the assay estimated nucleated cell counts. Assay used: immunoSEQ multiplex PCR; TCRdb lists only in-frame clones, some missing. D and trimming come from the DNA, and the V and J calls and clone size come from that table. The table has about 89,000 clones, about 80% seen once. The genes are TRBV2 and TRBJ2-1; the D is unclear. Sequenced input: peripheral blood. This sequence was found in a human donor in a cohort sampled during active COVID-19. The CDR3 is CASTPAYEQFF. CDR3 DNA sequence: TGTGCCAGCACTCCCGCCTACGAGCAGTTCTTC.